The clone carrying this T cell receptor beta chain has just one count. This entry belongs to a study of cytomegalovirus exposure and HLA in healthy donors. The PCR contained 60 Vbeta and 13 Jbeta primers. How the authors handled the data: In a later analysis, 80 million to 100 million unique TCR beta chains included roughly 11 million shared by two or more donors. Method: immunoSEQ multiplex PCR; TCRdb's copy keeps in-frame clones and lacks some. The V and J calls and the clone size are those of that table, but D and trimming were determined from the DNA. This table holds 110,000 or so clones, roughly 79% found once. Germline loops: CDR1 SGHNT, CDR2 YYREEE (reference sequence). The ends lost 3 bases at V and 4 bases at J; junction bases unmatched: 7. This CDR3 region has 15 residues.

The receptor's source is a male donor in good health and CMV-seronegative. The source material was PBMCs. The rearrangement uses TRBV5-4 and TRBJ1-1; 9 bases line up with TRBD1. CDR3 coding DNA: TGTGCCAGCAGCTCTGGGACAGGGTTTATCACTGAAGCTTTCTTT. Encoded protein: CASSSGTGFITEAFF. Full variable domain (rest looked up from reference TRBV5-4 and TRBJ1-1): ETGVTQSPTHLIKTRGQQVTLRCSSQSGHNTVSWYQQALGQGPQFIFQYYREEENGRGNFPPRFSGLQFPNYSSELNVNALELDDSALYLCASSSGTGFITEAFFGQGTRLTVV.